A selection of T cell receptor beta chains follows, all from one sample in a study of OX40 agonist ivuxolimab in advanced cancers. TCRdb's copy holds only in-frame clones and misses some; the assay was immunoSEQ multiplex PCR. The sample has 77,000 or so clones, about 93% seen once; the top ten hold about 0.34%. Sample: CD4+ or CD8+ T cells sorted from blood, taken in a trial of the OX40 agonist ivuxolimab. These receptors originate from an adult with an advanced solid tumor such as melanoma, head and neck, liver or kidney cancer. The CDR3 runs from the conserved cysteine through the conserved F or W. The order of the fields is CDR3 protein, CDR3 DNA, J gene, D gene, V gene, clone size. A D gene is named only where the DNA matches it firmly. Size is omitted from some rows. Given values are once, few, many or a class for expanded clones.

CASSIIAGANNEQFF | TGTGCCAGTAGTATAATAGCGGGGGCGAACAATGAGCAGTTCTTC | TRBJ2-1 | TRBD2 | TRBV19 | -
CASSPGDRDSYEQYF | TGCGCCAGCAGCCCAGGGGACAGGGATTCCTACGAGCAGTACTTC | TRBJ2-7 | TRBD1 | TRBV5-1 | -
CSVTVQADYGYTF | TGCAGCGTAACTGTGCAGGCGGACTATGGCTACACCTTC | TRBJ1-2 | - | TRBV29-1 | -
CAWVWPQSQDTQYF | TGTGCCTGGGTTTGGCCCCAATCCCAAGATACGCAGTATTTT | TRBJ2-3 | - | TRBV30 | -
CASSLLVAGVTDTQYF | TGCGCCAGCAGCTTATTGGTAGCGGGAGTCACAGATACGCAGTATTTT | TRBJ2-3 | TRBD2 | TRBV5-1 | -
CAIKSGRVYNEQFF | TGTGCCATCAAAAGCGGGAGGGTCTACAATGAGCAGTTCTTC | TRBJ2-1 | TRBD2 | TRBV10-3 | -
CATARDSSSGANVLTF | TGTGCCACCGCCCGGGACAGTTCATCTGGGGCCAACGTCCTGACTTTC | TRBJ2-6 | TRBD1 | TRBV28 | -
CASSTPGLAGTETQYF | TGTGCCAGCAGCACCCCTGGACTAGCGGGGACCGAGACCCAGTACTTC | TRBJ2-5 | TRBD2 | TRBV5-4 | -
CASSPPSSYEQYF | TGTGCCAGCAGCCCCCCGAGCTCCTACGAGCAGTACTTC | TRBJ2-7 | - | TRBV5-4 | -
CASSYLRTTNTEAFF | TGTGCCAGCAGTTACCTAAGGACAACCAACACTGAAGCTTTCTTT | TRBJ1-1 | - | TRBV6-5 | -
CASSLAQTQETRYF | TGCGCCAGCAGCTTGGCTCAGACTCAAGAGACCCGGTACTTC | TRBJ2-5 | - | TRBV5-1 | -
CASRLRGEQFF | TGTGCCAGCCGCCTGAGGGGTGAGCAGTTCTTC | TRBJ2-1 | - | TRBV28 | -
CAISVSVMETQYF | TGTGCCATCAGTGTTTCGGTCATGGAGACCCAGTACTTC | TRBJ2-5 | - | TRBV10-3 | -
CASSIDPPGLAGGLAYNEQFF | TGTGCCAGTAGTATAGATCCCCCGGGACTAGCGGGAGGGCTGGCCTACAATGAGCAGTTCTTC | TRBJ2-1 | TRBD2 | TRBV19 | -
CASSLVADNSPLHF | TGTGCCAGCAGCTTAGTGGCAGATAATTCACCCCTCCACTTT | TRBJ1-6 | - | TRBV7-8 | -
CASSIGGSTQETQYF | TGCGCCAGCAGCATTGGGGGTAGTACACAAGAGACCCAGTACTTC | TRBJ2-5 | - | TRBV5-1 | -
CASSLVWETQYF | TGTGCCAGCAGCTTAGTGTGGGAGACCCAGTACTTC | TRBJ2-5 | - | TRBV11-2 | -
CASLTQGRWDQPQHF | TGTGCCAGCTTGACACAGGGGAGATGGGATCAGCCCCAGCATTTT | TRBJ1-5 | TRBD1 | TRBV28 | -
CVRSPAGGTLLSDYGYTF | TGTGTCAGAAGCCCAGCCGGGGGGACCTTACTTTCGGACTATGGCTACACCTTC | TRBJ1-2 | - | TRBV7-5 | -
CASGGRAVHEQFF | TGTGCCAGCGGCGGGAGGGCCGTCCATGAGCAGTTCTTC | TRBJ2-1 | TRBD2 | TRBV7-2 | few
CAISSTSGGYPETQYF | TGTGCCATCAGCTCGACTAGCGGGGGCTACCCGGAGACCCAGTACTTC | TRBJ2-5 | TRBD2 | TRBV10-3 | -
CASSSTTQETQYF | TGTGCCAGCTCATCGACAACACAAGAGACCCAGTACTTC | TRBJ2-5 | - | TRBV18 | once
CAISENDDRGQRNTEAFF | TGTGCCATCAGTGAAAATGATGACCGGGGACAGAGGAACACTGAAGCTTTCTTT | TRBJ1-1 | TRBD1 | TRBV10-3 | once
CASSRTGVSEQYF | TGTGCCAGCAGCCGGACAGGGGTTAGCGAGCAGTACTTC | TRBJ2-7 | TRBD1 | TRBV5-8 | -
CASSTQGEEPAYEQYF | TGTGCCAGTAGTACCCAGGGTGAGGAGCCAGCCTACGAGCAGTACTTC | TRBJ2-7 | - | TRBV19 | -
CASSGLDSKADTQYF | TGCGCCAGCAGCGGCCTGGACAGTAAAGCTGATACGCAGTATTTT | TRBJ2-3 | - | TRBV4-3 | -
CASSFLAGGPGELFF | TGCGCCAGCAGCTTCTTGGCAGGGGGGCCCGGGGAGCTGTTTTTT | TRBJ2-2 | - | TRBV5-1 | -
CATSRDIPGGETQYF | TGTGCCACCAGCAGAGATATACCCGGGGGAGAGACCCAGTACTTC | TRBJ2-5 | - | TRBV15 | -
CATSIETSGLTDTQYF | TGTGCCACCAGCATAGAAACTAGCGGACTCACAGATACGCAGTATTTT | TRBJ2-3 | TRBD2 | TRBV15 | -
CAISGHLGYSQHF | TGTGCCATCAGCGGACATTTAGGCTATTCCCAGCATTTT | TRBJ1-5 | - | TRBV10-3 | -